The clone carrying this T cell receptor beta chain showed up just a few times. The sample is drawn from a study of control samples from healthy donors and cancer patients. The data were produced by immunoSEQ multiplex PCR, yet TCRdb's version contains in-frame clones alone and is incomplete. The sample includes over 85,000 clones, less than 90% of them seen just once. Germline values: CDR1 SNHLY, CDR2 FYNNEI. V lost 4 bases and J 0 bases, leaving 13 bases between the germline ends. There are 15 residues in the CDR3. The rearrangement links TRBV2 to TRBJ2-7; TRBD1 might be the D (5 bases). The sample taken for sequencing was PBMCs. This clonotype originated in a woman in her forties or fifties with colorectal cancer. CDR3 nucleotides: TGTGCCAGCAGTGGATTACAGGTTAGCTCCTACGAGCAGTACGTC. Its translation: CASSGLQVSSYEQYV.